Detailed here is one T cell receptor beta chain. Its specificity is not known. This entry is derived from a study of shared clonotypes between healthy human individuals. Study-wide results and limits: Researchers sampled blood only, noting tissue repertoires likely differ. Despite large depth, rarefaction showed incomplete sorted-subset sequencing. In having few donors, the study represented limited genetic and exposure-history diversity.

TCRdb keeps only in-frame clones here, not all; method: immunoSEQ multiplex PCR. The table includes about 2 million clones, 85% to 95% detected once. Within Nashville, Tennessee resided all donors, each a Caucasian adult. The ends were cut back, 6 bases at V and 4 bases at J, with 13 bases in the middle. The V gene's germline CDR1 is SEHNR and CDR2 FQNEAQ (reference sequence). The CDR3 is 13 residues long. The receptor was isolated from a man between 18 and 35 years old in good health. The rearrangement uses TRBV7-9 and TRBJ2-7, with D perhaps assigned TRBD1 or TRBD2 (5 bases each). Sequenced input: naive CD4+ T cells sorted from blood. Subset meaning: CD45RA+ positively selected. The CDR3 region is CASSKLGVYEQYF. The CDR3 DNA is TGTGCCAGCAGTAAACTAGGGGTATACGAGCAGTACTTC.